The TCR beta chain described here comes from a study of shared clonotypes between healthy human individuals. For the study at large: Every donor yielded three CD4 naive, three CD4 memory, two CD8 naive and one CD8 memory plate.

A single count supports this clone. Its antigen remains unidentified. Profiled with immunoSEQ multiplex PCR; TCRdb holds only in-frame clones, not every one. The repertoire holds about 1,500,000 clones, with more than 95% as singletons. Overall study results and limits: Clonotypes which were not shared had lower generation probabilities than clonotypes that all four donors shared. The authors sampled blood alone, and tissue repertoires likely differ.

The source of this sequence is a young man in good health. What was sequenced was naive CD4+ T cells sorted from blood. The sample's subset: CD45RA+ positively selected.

CDR3 residues: CASSFLLATNEKLFF. DNA of the CDR3: TGTGCCAGCAGCTTCTTACTTGCAACTAATGAAAAACTGTTTTTT. The chain employs TRBV5-6 and TRBJ1-4, with D hard to call. This CDR3 is built from 15 residues. V shed 2 bases and J shed 0 bases, with 8 bases lying between them. Germline V gene data show CDR1 as SGHDT and CDR2 as YYEEEE.